The clone carrying this TCR beta chain was detected a few times. What it binds is unknown. V was pared by 5 bases and J by 13 bases, with 9 bases between. The CDR3 is 10 residues long. Germline V gene sequence: CDR1 MNHNS, CDR2 SASEGT. This sample was included in a study of blood T cells in healthy people across ages. Study-level results: Total diversity from one million sequenced T cells was likely underestimated.

The authors ran a second PCR of 7 to 11 cycles using a sample-barcoded 5' primer and a J-beta primer mix. Each TCR beta cDNA got a 12-nucleotide random molecular identifier. A single record per CDR3 protein comes from TCRdb applying MiXCR to the 5' RACE reads. The profile covers about 670,000 distinct CDR3 sequences, with roughly 41% appearing a single time and about 32% taken by the ten largest. J is TRBJ2-4 and V is TRBV6-1; possibly TRBD1 or TRBD2 for D (5 bases each). The sequence derives from a man at least 80 years old in good health. Specimen: blood. The chain's CDR3 is CASSYEGQYF. The CDR3 nucleotides are TGTGCCAGCAGTTACGAGGGGCAGTACTTC.